Only one count was recorded for the clone carrying this TCR beta chain. Under the authors' procedure: The authors estimated nucleated cell counts from reference gene primer amplification. Measured with immunoSEQ multiplex PCR; TCRdb has only the in-frame clones, and not every one. The V and J calls and clone size are taken from that table; D and trimming were inferred from the DNA. The sample carries around 250,000 clones, 75% to 90% recorded once. The sample belongs to a study of blood T cell repertoires in COVID-19. Looking at the study overall: The analysed material was cDNA or gDNA that came from T cells, B-cell-depleted T cells, or PBMCs.

Trimming cost V 7 bases and J 5 bases, with 8 bases left between them. The CDR3 is made up of 11 amino acids. The specimen sequenced was peripheral blood. V gene TRBV12-3 or TRBV12-4 combines with J gene TRBJ1-1; no firm D call. This TCR was recovered from a man between 25 and 39 years old who had recovered from COVID-19. The CDR3 bases are TGTGCCAGCACCCATGAGACTGAAGCTTTCTTT. This translates into CASTHETEAFF.